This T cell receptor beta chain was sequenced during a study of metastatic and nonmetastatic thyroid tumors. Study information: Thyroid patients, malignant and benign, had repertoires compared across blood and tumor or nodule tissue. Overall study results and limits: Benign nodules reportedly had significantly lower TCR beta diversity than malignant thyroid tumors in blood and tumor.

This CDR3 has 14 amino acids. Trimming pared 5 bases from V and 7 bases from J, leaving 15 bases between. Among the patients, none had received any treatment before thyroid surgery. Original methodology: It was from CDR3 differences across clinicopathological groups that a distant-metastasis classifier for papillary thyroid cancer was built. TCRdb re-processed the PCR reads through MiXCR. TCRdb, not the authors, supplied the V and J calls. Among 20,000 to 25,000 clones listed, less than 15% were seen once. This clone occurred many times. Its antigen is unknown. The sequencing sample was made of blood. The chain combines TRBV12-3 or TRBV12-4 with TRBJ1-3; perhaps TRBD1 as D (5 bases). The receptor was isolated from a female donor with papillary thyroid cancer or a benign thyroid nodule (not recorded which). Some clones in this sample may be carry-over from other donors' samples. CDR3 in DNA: TGTGCCAGCAGTCCCCTCCAGGGTGGTAACACCATATATTTT. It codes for CASSPLQGGNTIYF.